Below, 2 T cell receptor beta chains from the same sample are listed, as sequenced in a study of post-analysis software for immune sequencing data. The study's findings and limits: The study found TRBV5-6, TRBV5-1 and TRBV20-1 among about five TRBV segments more frequent in patients than controls.

These receptors lack a known antigen. Libraries were made from TCR beta cDNA, and they carried unique molecular identifiers. TCRdb redid the calling of the PCR reads with MiXCR, one entry per CDR3 protein. Of under 900,000 distinct CDR3 sequences in the sample, approximately 53% are singletons; the top ten hold about 4.5%. Sample: blood. The receptor source for this set is a girl aged 5-17 years with multiple sclerosis.

This sequence joins TRBV5-1 and TRBJ1-2; the D gene is possibly TRBD1 (5 bases). V lost 0 bases and J 3 bases, leaving 15 bases between the germline ends. The germline CDR1 and CDR2 sequences are SGHRS and YFSETQ. The CDR3 is 16 amino acids. The CDR3 here is CASSLDMRGPYYGYTF. The CDR3 bases are TGCGCCAGCAGCTTGGATATGAGGGGACCGTACTATGGCTACACCTTC.

V gene TRBV5-1 combines with J gene TRBJ2-7; TRBD2 matches 10 bases. The J call is doubtful: the DNA matches TRBJ2-5 better. This CDR3 contains 15 residues. Germline CDR1 is SGHRS and CDR2 is YFSETQ. CDR3 DNA: TGCGCCAGCAGCTCCGGGACTAGCGATAGAGAGACCCAGTACTTC. Translated: CASSSGTSDRETQYF.